This T cell receptor beta chain was recorded in a study of blood T cell repertoires in COVID-19. Looking at the study overall: Sample material is recorded as cDNA or gDNA derived from T cells, B-cell-depleted T cells, or PBMCs.

CDR1 and CDR2 (germline): SGHTA, FQGTGA. The trim removed 5 bases at V and 7 bases at J, leaving 8 bases unmatched. There are 14 residues in the CDR3. Assay used: immunoSEQ multiplex PCR; TCRdb lists only in-frame clones, some missing. The profile shows 180,000 or so clones, more than 85% of them singletons. The study recruited people aged roughly 18 to 100 years across under 25 US areas. V usage is TRBV7-3 and J usage is TRBJ2-7, with TRBD1 identical over 10 bases. The clonotype was recovered from a human donor with acute COVID-19. The donor label of this sample is uncertain. What was sequenced was PBMCs or T cells enriched from blood (not recorded which). The DNA for the CDR3 is TGTGCCAGCAGCCGTCGACAGGGGGCGCGGGAGCAGTACTTC. It yields the protein CASSRRQGAREQYF.